What follows are 26 T cell receptor beta chains derived from one specimen sequenced in a study of control samples from healthy donors and cancer patients. TCRdb keeps only in-frame clones here, not all; method: immunoSEQ multiplex PCR. The sample lists 150,000 or so clones; roughly 94% were seen once. Input material: blood. The receptors were gathered from a man aged 40-49 years in good health.

The chain uses TRBV5-5 and TRBJ1-6; a possible D gene is TRBD1 (5 bases). This CDR3 is 15 amino acids long. V was cut by 0 bases and J by 8 bases, with 12 bases left in between. The germline V gene encodes CDR1 SGHKS and CDR2 YYEKEE (reference sequence). CDR3 residues: CASSLAGLSYSPLHF. For the CDR3, the DNA is TGTGCCAGCAGCTTGGCGGGACTGAGCTATTCACCCCTCCACTTT.

This chain uses TRBV5-1 with TRBJ2-1; D might be TRBD1 (6 bases). Trimming left V 6 bases short and J 2 bases short, with 9 bases between. The germline gives CDR1 SGHRS, CDR2 YFSETQ. The CDR3 runs to 13 residues. The CDR3 here is CASTPGAYNEQFF. The CDR3, as DNA: TGCGCCAGCACCCCAGGGGCCTACAATGAGCAGTTCTTC. Drawing the rest from reference TRBV5-1 and TRBJ2-1, the complete variable domain is KAGVTQTPRYLIKTRGQQVTLSCSPISGHRSVSWYQQTPGQGLQFLFEYFSETQRNKGNFPGRFSGRQFSNSRSEMNVSTLELGDSALYLCASTPGAYNEQFFGPGTRLTVL.

For this clone: It is unclear where the CDR3 begins or ends on the DNA, so no DNA is shown, and the CDR3 is as TCRdb lists it. V and J are TRBV6-2 or TRBV6-3 and TRBJ1-5; TRBD1, the D gene given by the table, was not confirmed from the DNA. Termini included, the CDR3 measures 17 amino acids. CDR1 is MNHEY and CDR2 is SVGEGT in the germline V gene. The CDR3 spells CASSSSSRGRNIQPQHF.

This chain connects TRBV2 to TRBJ1-2; weak D call: TRBD1 (6 bases). Germline CDR1 SNHLY, CDR2 FYNNEI. V lost 6 bases, J lost 8 bases, and 19 bases lay in between. CDR3 length equals 14 residues. CDR3 bases: TGTGCCAGCAGGAGGGCTACAGGGTCTCGGGGCTACACCTTC. Amino acids: CASRRATGSRGYTF. The variable domain in full, with the rest retrieved from reference TRBV2 and TRBJ1-2, is EPEVTQTPSHQVTQMGQEVILRCVPISNHLYFYWYRQILGQKVEFLVSFYNNEISEKSEIFDDQFSVERPDGSNFTLKIRSTKLEDSAMYFCASRRATGSRGYTFGSGTRLTVV.

The V and J genes are TRBV7-9 and TRBJ2-1, with TRBD1 matching 7 bases. The CDR3 has 15 residues. Germline loops: CDR1 SEHNR, CDR2 FQNEAQ (reference sequence). The V and J ends lost 5 bases and 6 bases, in that order; junction bases with no gene match: 10. The CDR3 spells CASSEGAGESNEQFF. CDR3 coding DNA: TGTGCCAGCAGCGAGGGGGCAGGGGAAAGCAATGAGCAGTTCTTC.

This chain joins TRBV27 and TRBJ2-2; D gene uncertain. Trimming took off 3 bases at V and 0 bases at J, with 8 bases between the two ends. From germline, CDR1 is MNHEY and CDR2 SMNVEV (reference sequence). This CDR3 is 15 amino acids long. CDR3 loop: CASSFHFPNTGELFF. CDR3 DNA sequence: TGTGCCAGCAGTTTCCACTTCCCGAACACCGGGGAGCTGTTTTTT.

The chain uses TRBV19 and TRBJ1-1, with D possibly matching TRBD1 (6 bases). V was shortened by 7 bases and J by 0 bases, with 15 bases between the two germline ends. The CDR3 extends over 15 amino acids. Germline V gene lookup returns CDR1 LNHDA and CDR2 SQIVND (reference sequence). In DNA form, the CDR3 reads TGTGCCAGTACCGTATCGGGGGCCTTGAACACTGAAGCTTTCTTT. Amino acids: CASTVSGALNTEAFF.

CDR3 in amino acids: CATREINRGHQETQYF. The CDR3 nucleotides are TGTGCCACCAGGGAGATCAACAGGGGTCACCAAGAGACCCAGTACTTC. The chain joins TRBV24-1 to TRBJ2-5; TRBD1 aligns across 7 bases. The CDR3 length is 16 residues. After removal of 7 bases from V and 0 bases from J, the junction contained 10 bases not matched to a gene. Germline-derived CDR1 and CDR2 are KGHDR and SFDVKD.

V and J are TRBV7-9 and TRBJ1-1; D is ambiguous. There are 14 residues in the CDR3. V was shortened by 2 bases and J by 3 bases, with 10 bases between the two germline ends. CDR1 and CDR2 from the germline V gene are SEHNR and FQNEAQ (reference sequence). CDR3 bases: TGTGCCAGCAGCTTACGGGGTGGGGACACTGAAGCTTTCTTT. It is translated as CASSLRGGDTEAFF.

As concerns this clone: Mismatch with germline at one junction end may stem from a read error. The V gene is TRBV6-5, the J gene TRBJ1-2, with D perhaps matching TRBD1 (5 bases). Per the germline V gene, CDR1 is MNHEY and CDR2 is SVGAGI. This CDR3 region has 12 residues. CDR3 amino acids: CAGSPGGYGYTF. CDR3 coding DNA: TGTGCCGGCAGTCCCGGGGGCTATGGCTACACCTTC.

This clone has just one count. The V call is TRBV19, the J call TRBJ1-1, with D possibly TRBD1 on 5 matching bases. The germline gives CDR1 LNHDA, CDR2 SQIVND (reference sequence). The CDR3 covers 15 residues. V dropped 1 base and J dropped 5 bases, with 14 bases sitting between them. The CDR3: CASSIGVGVWTEAFF. DNA for the CDR3: TGTGCCAGTAGTATAGGGGTAGGGGTATGGACTGAAGCTTTCTTT.

This clone was seen a handful of times. CDR3 in DNA: TGTGCCTGGAAAAAAGGACAGTATAATTCACCCCTCCACTTT. Translated: CAWKKGQYNSPLHF. The genes are TRBV30 and TRBJ1-6; maybe TRBD1 (6 bases). V shed 4 bases and J shed 4 bases, with 11 bases lying between them. Germline-derived CDR1 and CDR2 are GTSNPN and SVGIG (reference sequence). The CDR3 contains 14 residues. The complete variable domain, with remaining parts taken from reference TRBV30 and TRBJ1-6, reads SQTIHQWPATLVQPVGSPLSLECTVEGTSNPNLYWYRQAAGRGLQLLFYSVGIGQISSEVPQNLSASRPQDRQFILSSKKLLLSDSGFYLCAWKKGQYNSPLHFGNGTRLTVT.

V and J are TRBV24-1 and TRBJ2-2; no clear D. The CDR3 is 12 amino acids. The germline CDR1 and CDR2 sequences are KGHDR and SFDVKD. V lost 6 bases, J lost 6 bases, and 7 bases lay in between. CDR3 region: CATSLSSGELFF. The CDR3 bases are TGTGCCACCAGTTTGAGTTCCGGGGAGCTGTTTTTT.

The chain combines TRBV29-1 with TRBJ1-4, with a tentative D call TRBD1 (6 bases). Looked up from germline, CDR1 is SQVTM and CDR2 is ANQGSEA. This CDR3 has 13 residues. Trimming removed 6 bases from V and 7 bases from J, with 15 bases in between. The CDR3 DNA reads as TGCAGCGTGAATAGGGGGATTGGTGAAAAACTGTTTTTT. Amino acid sequence: CSVNRGIGEKLFF.

The V gene is TRBV4-2, the J gene TRBJ1-3, with D unresolved. CDR3 length: 14 residues. Looked up from germline, CDR1 is LGHNA and CDR2 is YNFKEQ. V lost 0 bases and J 8 bases, leaving 11 bases between the germline ends. CDR3 coding DNA: TGTGCCAGCAGCCAAGAGGAGAGTTGGGACACCATATATTTT. Translation: CASSQEESWDTIYF.

Only one count was recorded for this clone. The V and J genes are TRBV7-2 and TRBJ2-1; possibly TRBD2 for D (6 bases). V shed 2 bases and J shed 8 bases, with 13 bases lying between them. The CDR3 has 14 amino acids. Germline values: CDR1 SGHTA, CDR2 FQGNSA. CDR3 sequence (DNA): TGTGCCAGCAGCTTAAGGGACTCGGGGCATGAGCAGTTCTTC. It encodes CASSLRDSGHEQFF.

The chain links TRBV9 to TRBJ2-1; TRBD2 is a possible D gene (7 bases). The CDR3 is 16 amino acids. V was cut by 3 bases and J by 3 bases, with 16 bases left in between. From germline, CDR1 is SGDLS and CDR2 YYNGEE. For the CDR3, the DNA is TGTGCCAGCAGCGAGGGGGGGGACCCTCTCTACAATGAGCAGTTCTTC. As protein: CASSEGGDPLYNEQFF.

This sequence joins TRBV14 and TRBJ2-3; a possible D gene is TRBD2 (7 bases). CDR1 and CDR2 (germline): SGHDN, FVKESK. The CDR3 covers 15 residues. Trimming took off 2 bases at V and 7 bases at J, with 16 bases between the two ends. As DNA, the CDR3 is TGTGCCAGCAGCCAATATACGGGGGGCATTTATACGCAGTATTTT. Translated, it gives CASSQYTGGIYTQYF.

J is TRBJ1-1 and V is TRBV3-1 (or the pseudogene TRBV3-2); perhaps TRBD1 as D (5 bases). CDR3 length equals 13 residues. CDR1 is LGHDT and CDR2 is YNNKEL in the germline V gene (reference sequence). The V end was cut by 5 bases, the J end by 4 bases, with 11 bases between. CDR3 nucleotide sequence: TGTGCCAGCAGCAAGGGGTGGGCCACTGAAGCTTTCTTT. This sequence encodes CASSKGWATEAFF.

J is TRBJ2-2 and V is TRBV3-1 (or the pseudogene TRBV3-2); D gene uncertain. The germline V gene has CDR1 LGHDT and CDR2 YNNKEL (reference sequence). CDR3 length: 13 amino acids. The V end was cut by 4 bases, the J end by 6 bases, with 9 bases between. The CDR3 sequence: CASSPNQAGELFF. As DNA, the CDR3 is TGTGCCAGCAGCCCCAATCAGGCCGGGGAGCTGTTTTTT.

V and J are TRBV20-1 and TRBJ1-1, with a possible D match to TRBD1 (6 bases). V lost 6 bases and J 8 bases, leaving 10 bases between the germline ends. CDR1 and CDR2 (germline): DFQATT, SNEGSKA (reference sequence). The length of the CDR3 is 10 residues. In DNA, the CDR3 is TGCAGTGCGGGGGCGTTAGAAGCTTTCTTT. The encoded protein is CSAGALEAFF.

The chain links TRBV5-6 to TRBJ1-2; weak D call: TRBD1 (6 bases). V lost 0 bases, J lost 8 bases, and 20 bases lay in between. This CDR3 spans 16 amino acids. Germline V gives CDR1 SGHDT, CDR2 YYEEEE. This chain's CDR3 is CASSLGSGEDGGGYTF. The CDR3 bases are TGTGCCAGCAGCTTGGGTTCAGGGGAAGATGGAGGAGGCTACACCTTC. Full variable domain (rest looked up from reference TRBV5-6 and TRBJ1-2): DAGVTQSPTHLIKTRGQQVTLRCSPKSGHDTVSWYQQALGQGPQFIFQYYEEEERQRGNFPDRFSGHQFPNYSSELNVNALLLGDSALYLCASSLGSGEDGGGYTFGSGTRLTVV.

The chain has TRBV6-5 and TRBJ2-7; 9 bases align to TRBD1. V lost 6 bases and J lost 7; bases outside the gene matches: 13. Germline CDR1 MNHEY, CDR2 SVGAGI. The CDR3 length is 15 residues. CDR3 in amino acids: CASRAGTGRVAEQYF. In DNA form, the CDR3 reads TGTGCCAGCAGAGCCGGGACAGGGAGGGTCGCGGAGCAGTACTTC.

A single count supports this clone. V usage is TRBV2 and J usage is TRBJ1-2; D possibly corresponds to TRBD1 (5 bases). The CDR3 totals 11 residues. The germline V gene encodes CDR1 SNHLY and CDR2 FYNNEI. V dropped 4 bases and J dropped 5 bases, with 5 bases sitting between them. As DNA, the CDR3 is TGTGCCAGCAGTGGGGGGTATGGCTACACCTTC. It yields the protein CASSGGYGYTF.

This chain joins TRBV4-2 and TRBJ1-1, with D perhaps matching TRBD1 (5 bases). In germline, CDR1 is LGHNA, CDR2 YNFKEQ. V lost 4 bases and J lost 7, with 16 bases in between. This CDR3 spans 14 amino acids. CDR3 coding DNA: TGTGCCAGCAGCCCCCACTCGGGGGTGGGTGAAGCTTTCTTT. Translating it yields CASSPHSGVGEAFF.

The CDR3 nucleotides are TGTGCCAGCAGATCCCTAACAGCGGGGGGGCAATATACGCAGTATTTT. This codes for CASRSLTAGGQYTQYF. The chain joins TRBV27 to TRBJ2-3; 10 bases match TRBD2. V lost 6 bases and J lost 7; bases outside the gene matches: 13. CDR1 MNHEY and CDR2 SMNVEV come from the germline V gene (reference sequence). The CDR3 has 16 residues.